Listed below are T cell receptor beta chains from one sample, sequenced in a study of blood T cell repertoires in COVID-19. Assay used: immunoSEQ multiplex PCR; TCRdb lists only in-frame clones, some missing. The table lists tens of thousands of clones, over 80% of them singletons. Sequenced sample: peripheral blood. These receptor sequences come from a human donor in a cohort sampled during active COVID-19. CDR3s include the opening cysteine and the closing phenylalanine or tryptophan. A D gene is named only where the DNA matches it firmly. Some rows mark clone size as missing; the rest say once, few, many or name a class of expanded clone.

>.|.|TRBJ2-2|TRBV18
CASSPQSGTGELFF
TGTGCCAGCTCACCACAAAGCGGGACCGGGGAGCTGTTTTTT
>.|TRBD2|TRBJ2-7|TRBV29-1
CSVTSGRAGYEQYF
TGCAGCGTTACTAGCGGGAGGGCCGGCTACGAGCAGTACTTC
>few|TRBD1|TRBJ2-7|TRBV18
CASSLDRGPEEQYF
TGTGCCAGCTCACTTGACAGGGGGCCGGAGGAGCAGTACTTC
>.|.|TRBJ2-4|TRBV5-6
CASSLGHGRGIQYF
TGTGCCAGCAGCTTGGGACACGGGCGGGGCATTCAGTACTTC
>.|.|TRBJ2-3|TRBV24-1
CATSDLRGTQYF
TGTGCCACCAGTGACCTGAGAGGTACGCAGTATTTT
>few|TRBD1|TRBJ1-2|TRBV7-9
CASSLDRGQGYTF
TGTGCCAGCAGCCTTGACAGGGGGCAGGGCTACACCTTC
>.|.|TRBJ2-1|TRBV19
CASSIDISSYNEQFF
TGTGCCAGTAGTATAGACATTAGCTCCTACAATGAGCAGTTCTTC
>.|.|TRBJ2-1|TRBV9
CASSVGQTSYNEQFF
TGTGCCAGCAGCGTAGGACAGACCTCCTACAATGAGCAGTTCTTC
>few|.|TRBJ1-6|TRBV28
CASSFEGRGPLHF
TGTGCCAGCAGTTTTGAAGGGCGGGGGCCCCTCCACTTT
>.|TRBD2|TRBJ2-1|TRBV7-2
CASSAPAGGLSSNNEQFF
TGTGCCAGCAGCGCTCCAGCGGGGGGGCTTTCGTCGAACAATGAGCAGTTCTTC